This T cell receptor beta chain emerged from a study of blood T cell repertoires in COVID-19. The wider study: Whether acute or convalescent, the COVID-19 samples came from the United States, Italy and Spain. T cells, B-cell-depleted T cells, or PBMCs supplied cDNA or gDNA.

CDR1 is LGHDT and CDR2 is YNNKEL in the germline V gene (reference sequence). Losses at the gene ends were 4 bases for V and 4 bases for J; bases not matched to a gene: 1. This CDR3 is 14 amino acids long. In the original processing: Quantification of nucleated cells was approximated via reference gene primer amplification. The repertoire was sequenced with immunoSEQ multiplex PCR; TCRdb's copy has only in-frame clones and lacks some. V and J calls and clone size come straight from that table; D and trimming were deduced from the DNA. The sample holds about 120,000 clones, about four fifths seen once.

The chain is built from TRBV3-1 (or the pseudogene TRBV3-2) and TRBJ2-2; TRBD1 agrees at 9 bases. This sequence originates from a human donor in a cohort sampled during active COVID-19. Specimen: peripheral blood. The DNA for the CDR3 is TGTGCCAGCAGCCGACAGGGGGGCACCGGGGAGCTGTTTTTT. This translates into CASSRQGGTGELFF.